Here is one TCR beta chain with its context. The antigen remains unidentified. The CDR3 has 17 amino acids. V lost 3 bases and J lost 3; bases outside the gene matches: 6. TCRdb used MiXCR to reprocess the 5' RACE reads, holding one entry per CDR3 protein. The table shows roughly 620,000 distinct CDR3 sequences, with 15% to 20% occurring only once. This entry is derived from a study of T-cell memory formation after mild COVID-19. Study-wide background: TCR clusters were mostly donor specific. General study findings and limits: A subset of responding clones appeared in pre-infection memory, suggesting cross-reactive memory joined. Balance between CD4 and CD8 was seen in clones contracting day 15 to 85, and a CD4+ lean was seen in later expanders.

The material sequenced was PBMCs or a T cell subset sorted from them (not recorded which). This sequence joins TRBV12-3 or TRBV12-4 and TRBJ2-1; 12 nucleotides agree with TRBD2. This TCR came from an adult woman who had mild COVID-19 (a few samples of this study predate the infection). Cell type and time point are not known. As DNA, the CDR3 is TGTGCCAGCAGTTTCGCTAGCGGGGGGGCGAGCTACAATGAGCAGTTCTTC. Residues: CASSFASGGASYNEQFF.